This T cell receptor beta chain was captured in a study of cytomegalovirus exposure and HLA in healthy donors (dated by TCRdb to the late 2010s). Regarding the research as a whole: According to an earlier analysis of several hundred of the donors, roughly 180 million T cells yielded 90 million to 140 million unique TCR beta sequences and about 300 Gb of sequence data. Roughly 300 gigabases of sequencing data and roughly 80 million unique TCR sequences made up an early release that covered over 550 HLA-typed donors. The genetic ancestry cluster associated with self-reported Caucasian donors included around 76% of the roughly 380 genotyped donors. The aim of the study was to test whether cataloging public T cell receptors could identify signatures of past pathogen exposure. The study used immunosequencing to profile the T cell repertoires of 670 or so subjects and linked those repertoires to cytomegalovirus serostatus. A separate validation cohort of 100 to 150 different subjects was used in addition to the 666-subject first cohort. To predict cytomegalovirus infection status, the study brought together high-throughput TCR immunosequencing, statistical association of individual TCRs with disease status, and machine learning. In a later analysis, previously published TCR beta repertoires from some 640 donors were re-analyzed and high-resolution HLA genotyping was added so that TCR occurrence patterns could be studied. Rather than using new phenotypic data, the later analysis identified candidate immune exposures from TCR beta sequences and from how often those sequences occurred across donors. In an earlier analysis of about 590 of the donors, high-throughput TCR beta sequencing was used to judge whether each TCR beta V gene segment behaved as functional or pseudogenic. Alongside the repertoire data, information on donor age, sex, ethnicity and CMV serostatus was compiled. Genome-wide SNP genotypes for about three fifths of the roughly 700 donors were used in a later genetic analysis, which treated that subset as a discovery cohort. All discovery cohort repertoires had been generated using a single sequencing platform. Both class I and class II loci were covered by HLA typing, at four-digit resolution. Typing coverage varied by locus: about 620-630 donors for A, B, C, DRB1 and DQB1; more than 500 for DQA1; nearly 610 for DPA1; approximately 450 for DPB1. Because of strong linkage in the cohort, roughly five DR-DQ haplotypes were treated as single units for association and clustering. Across about 370 genotyped donors of the cohort, an average of 235,054 unique TCR beta nucleotide sequences per donor were sequenced, and around 19% of those sequences were non-productive.

Library method: the immunoSEQ multiplex PCR assay. For the multiplex PCR, a mixture combining 60 forward primers for TCR Vbeta segments and 13 reverse primers for TCR Jbeta segments was used. Amplification of the CDR3 region of rearranged TCR beta genes was performed with a multiplex PCR assay on genomic DNA. On the Illumina HiSeq System, the amplified TCR beta libraries were sequenced as 87-base-pair reads. The paper's processing steps were these. Across the 600 to 700 repertoires, a later analysis counted roughly 77 million unique TCR beta chains, around 10 million of which were shared by at least two donors. Raw reads were error-corrected and collapsed into unique sequences by a nearest-neighbor algorithm in which closely related sequences were merged to remove PCR and sequencing errors. V, D and J gene segments were assigned by aligning CDR3 sequences to IMGT reference sequences. Each retained sequence needed at least a six-nucleotide match to both a V gene segment and a J gene segment. Rearrangements were called productive when the CDR3 lacked stop codons and stayed in frame with V and J; all others were non-productive. Following IMGT convention, CDR3 was defined as the stretch from the second conserved V-encoded cysteine to the conserved J-encoded phenylalanine. The earlier analysis of approximately 590 of the donors excluded any sequence lacking an unambiguous match to a single V gene segment. In an earlier analysis of several hundred of the donors, V segments were called functional above 56.7% productive rearrangements and were called segregating when the between-donor standard deviation exceeded 5%. A statistical classification framework was built to diagnose cytomegalovirus status from the catalog of TCR beta chain sequences. In a later analysis, V and J genes were assigned by comparing TCR nucleotide sequences against IMGT/GENE-DB human TR gene sequences. In a later analysis, CDR3 sequences and most-parsimonious VDJ recombination scenarios were assigned using the TCRdist pipeline. In a later analysis, each TCR beta chain was defined by its CDR3 amino acid sequence together with its V-gene family, and reads without a unique V-gene family were excluded. A later analysis removed 592 highly shared, low-generation-probability nucleotide sequences to deal with suspected cross-contamination and a sequencing artifact. In a later analysis, a clonal expansion index was calculated for each public chain from normalized within-repertoire ranks of inferred template counts. In a later analysis, generation probabilities were computed with a VDJ recombination model fitted to out-of-frame rearrangements, and the resulting probabilities were checked against IGoR. A later analysis scored TCR-TCR, TCR-HLA and TCR-CMV co-occurrence with hypergeometric tests, applying a repertoire-size bias correction to TCR pairs. False discovery rates were estimated in a later analysis by permuting HLA or CMV assignments 20 times. In a later analysis, co-occurring TCRs were grouped using DBSCAN, with TCRdist sequence similarity added in when clustering inside HLA-allele-positive subsets. Repertoires with fewer than 30,000 or more than 120,000 public chains, plus five repertoires with anomalous nucleotide sharing, were excluded from co-occurrence clustering. In its TCRdb copy, this immuneACCESS table keeps in-frame sequences only and misses some clones. Where compared with another copy, unresolved V genes explain less than half of these, and the others have no known cause. That table supplies the V and J calls and clone size; D and trimming were determined from the DNA. This sample holds 150,000 to 200,000 clones; 70% to 80% were observed only once. The biggest ten clones account for 0.6% to 0.9% of the sample.

In total, 630 or so healthy bone marrow donors made up the cohort. Cohort members were all nominally healthy when sampled, although unrecorded immune exposures were likely present. The donor tested CMV seronegative and was one of the 352 seronegative cohort members. Every donor gave a peripheral blood sample, and the peripheral blood mononuclear cells from that sample were used for TCR beta sequencing. The Qiagen DNeasy Blood Extraction Kit was used to extract genomic DNA from the blood cell samples. Spanning cysteine to phenylalanine, the CDR3 consists of 15 amino acids. Only the CDR3 part of the read is kept: 45 bases, read in frame from the first base. The germline V gene specifies SGHAT as CDR1 and FQNNGV as CDR2. The germline V end is reduced by 0 bases and the J end by 6 bases; junction bases left unmatched: 5. A note on this clone: The clone's antigen remains unknown. No base qualities exist here, and no much larger clone lies one base off it.

The full study reports these points: Some IMGT-functional V segments, including TRBV6-2 and TRBV6-3, could not be told apart with the 87-base-pair reads, so those segments were excluded. Presence/absence analyses assumed roughly uniform sequencing depth across donors, an assumption that may not hold. Only TCR beta chains were sequenced in this cohort, and the absence of alpha or paired-chain data limited detectable features. Because HLA typing was unavailable for some donors at each locus, only the typed subset was used in association tests. A later analysis associated 17,000 or so TCR beta sequences with specific HLA alleles at a false discovery rate of 0.05. The authors suggested that the approach could potentially be extended to other disease states and immunological phenotypes. Linkage disequilibrium might explain the correlated functional status among segregating V segments, but an unknown experimental factor could not be excluded. The study gave a list of around 170 TCR beta chains associated with cytomegalovirus. Compared with equally common non-associated chains, HLA-associated TCR beta chains in a later analysis were more clonally expanded and had lower generation probabilities. Strong co-occurrence of HLA alleles, especially DR and DQ, made assigning TCR associations to individual alleles difficult. CMV serostatus was the only immune exposure information available for the cohort. According to a later genetic analysis, donors in an Asian-associated ancestry cluster had fewer N-insertions in productive TCRs than the approximately 650-donor mean. Cytomegalovirus status was reported to be diagnosed by the classifier with high specificity and sensitivity in both the original and validation cohorts. In an earlier analysis of 450 to 750 of the donors, most TCR beta V segments appeared in productive rearrangements about 87% or about 30% of the time, broadly matching IMGT annotations. A further reported finding was that TCR beta sequences accurately predicted the HLA-A and HLA-B alleles for most subjects in the first cohort. While some public TCRs were present in many individuals, most TCR sequences turned up only very rarely across donors. The sequencing pipeline was judged likely to have produced a cluster of highly shared sequence variants as a technical artifact. Several of the top co-occurrence clusters appeared to be linked to parvovirus B19, influenza, CMV and Epstein-Barr virus, according to a later analysis. In a later analysis, TCR association rates were found to vary across HLA loci, with the most associated TCRs seen for DRB1 alleles and the fewest for HLA-C alleles. In a later genetic analysis, a missense DCLRE1C variant was associated with V-gene and J-gene trimming of TCR beta chains, and the association was replicated in an independent cohort. Seventeen rarely observed V segments, including chromosome 9 orphons, were excluded from the earlier analysis of several hundred of the donors because counts were too low. In vitro tests confirmed that three of the cytomegalovirus-associated TCR beta chains recognize cytomegalovirus antigens. A later analysis found that most CMV-associated TCR beta chains appeared HLA-restricted, with HLA associations seemingly driven largely by CMV exposure.

Sample: PBMCs. The sequence derives from a female donor in good health and CMV-seronegative. The chain employs TRBV11-2 and TRBJ2-1; TRBD1 fits 7 bases in the junction. For the CDR3, the sequence is CASSLDRAGGNEQFF. Read as DNA, the sequence is TGTGCCAGCAGCTTAGACCGGGCAGGGGGCAATGAGCAGTTCTTC.